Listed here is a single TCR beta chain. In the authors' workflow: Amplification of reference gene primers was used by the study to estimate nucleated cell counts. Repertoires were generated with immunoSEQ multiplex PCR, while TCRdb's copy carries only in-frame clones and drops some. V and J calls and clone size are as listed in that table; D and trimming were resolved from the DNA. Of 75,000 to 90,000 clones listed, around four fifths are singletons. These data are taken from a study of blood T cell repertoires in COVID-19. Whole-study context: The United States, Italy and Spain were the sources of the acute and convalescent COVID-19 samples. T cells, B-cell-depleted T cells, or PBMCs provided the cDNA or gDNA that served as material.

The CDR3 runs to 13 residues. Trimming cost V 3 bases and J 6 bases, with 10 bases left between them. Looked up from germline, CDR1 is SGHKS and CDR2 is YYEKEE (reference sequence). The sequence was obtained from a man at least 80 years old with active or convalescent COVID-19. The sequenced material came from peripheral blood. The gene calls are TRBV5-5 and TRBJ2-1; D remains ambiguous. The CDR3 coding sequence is TGTGCCAGCAGCTATGACACGGTCAATGAGCAGTTCTTC. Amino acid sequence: CASSYDTVNEQFF.